Below are 18 T cell receptor beta chains sequenced from a single sample in a study of blood T cell repertoires in COVID-19. Assay used: immunoSEQ multiplex PCR; TCRdb lists only in-frame clones, some missing. The profile shows some 280,000 clones, about 88% of them singletons. The sample was peripheral blood. These receptors all come from a woman aged 55-70 years with acute or convalescent COVID-19.

In its sample, this clone was seen once. The rearrangement links TRBV28 to TRBJ1-6, with 7 bases that match TRBD1. CDR1 is MDHEN, CDR2 SYDVKM, per germline. The J segment lost 3 bases and the V segment lost 6 bases, leaving 20 bases of the junction unmatched. The CDR3 contains 20 residues. CDR3 region: CASSRQGMAMASVYNSPLHF. CDR3 nucleotide sequence: TGTGCCAGCAGCCGACAGGGAATGGCTATGGCATCCGTCTATAATTCACCCCTCCACTTT.

The rearrangement uses TRBV19 and TRBJ2-1, with 7 bases fitting TRBD2. The V and J ends lost 4 bases and 8 bases, in that order; junction bases with no gene match: 5. The length of the CDR3 is 13 residues. Germline CDR1 is LNHDA and CDR2 is SQIVND (reference sequence). This CDR3 is CASSTGLDDEQFF. The CDR3 DNA reads as TGTGCCAGTAGTACCGGACTAGACGATGAGCAGTTCTTC.

This chain joins TRBV24-1 and TRBJ1-2; 8 bases are a match to TRBD1. CDR1 KGHDR and CDR2 SFDVKD come from the germline V gene. With V trimmed by 6 bases and J by 2 bases, 10 bases remained unmatched. The CDR3 runs to 16 residues. For the CDR3, the DNA is TGTGCCACCAGTTCGACAGGGGCCAGGGAAAACTATGGCTACACCTTC. Protein: CATSSTGARENYGYTF.

The chain links TRBV5-1 to TRBJ2-1; 8 nucleotides match TRBD2. Germline CDR1 and CDR2: SGHRS and YFSETQ. The CDR3 sequence is 15 residues long. Trimming took 0 bases from V and 8 from J; bases not matched to a gene: 7. The CDR3 DNA reads as TGCGCCAGCAGCTTGGGGCTAGCGGGTGTCGATGAGCAGTTCTTC. Its translation: CASSLGLAGVDEQFF.

The chain links TRBV5-1 to TRBJ2-7, with 12 bases lining up with TRBD1. With V trimmed by 4 bases and J by 5 bases, 7 bases remained unmatched. The CDR3 has 15 residues. Germline CDR1 SGHRS, CDR2 YFSETQ. The CDR3: CASSDPGQGAHEQYF. The CDR3 DNA reads as TGCGCCAGCAGCGACCCGGGACAGGGGGCCCACGAGCAGTACTTC. Full variable domain (outside the CDR3, taken from reference TRBV5-1 and TRBJ2-7): KAGVTQTPRYLIKTRGQQVTLSCSPISGHRSVSWYQQTPGQGLQFLFEYFSETQRNKGNFPGRFSGRQFSNSRSEMNVSTLELGDSALYLCASSDPGQGAHEQYFGPGTRLTVT.

This clone was detected only once. V is TRBV29-1 and J is TRBJ2-7; tentatively, D is TRBD1 (8 bases). Germline CDR1 SQVTM, CDR2 ANQGSEA. Trimming removed 0 bases at V and 2 bases at J, with 14 bases between. The CDR3 spans 15 residues. CDR3 in DNA: TGCAGCGTTGAAGAAGCGGGACAGGCCACCTACGAGCAGTACTTC. Translation: CSVEEAGQATYEQYF.

The chain joins TRBV27 to TRBJ2-7, with 8 bases lining up with TRBD1. The CDR3 runs 16 residues. Germline lookup yields CDR1 MNHEY and CDR2 SMNVEV (reference sequence). V was clipped by 5 bases and J by 3 bases; unmatched bases: 12. This CDR3 is CASSREVTGVSYEQYF. The CDR3 DNA follows: TGTGCCAGCAGTCGAGAGGTGACAGGGGTTAGCTACGAGCAGTACTTC.

The V gene is TRBV12-3 or TRBV12-4, the J gene TRBJ1-2; the D gene is possibly TRBD1 (5 bases). CDR3 length equals 13 residues. Trimming shortened V by 5 bases and J by 8 bases, and 15 bases separated the two germline ends. In DNA, the CDR3 is TGTGCCAGCAGTCACAGGAGATTAGGGGGCTACACCTTC. Amino acids: CASSHRRLGGYTF.

The chain links TRBV5-1 to TRBJ2-5; the match to TRBD2 covers 10 bases. From germline, CDR1 is SGHRS and CDR2 YFSETQ. V lost 0 bases to trimming and J lost 5 bases; unmatched junction nucleotides: 13. The CDR3 spans 18 residues. The CDR3 sequence is CASSLVGLAALPWETQYF. The CDR3 DNA follows: TGCGCCAGCAGCTTGGTTGGACTAGCGGCCCTACCCTGGGAGACCCAGTACTTC.

V and J are TRBV5-5 and TRBJ2-7; 8 positions match TRBD1. V shed 2 bases and J 4 bases; nucleotides not matched to a gene: 8. This CDR3 has 15 residues. Germline V gives CDR1 SGHKS, CDR2 YYEKEE (reference sequence). The CDR3 region is CASSFAGGSGYEQYF. The DNA for the CDR3 is TGTGCCAGCAGCTTCGCAGGGGGCTCGGGGTACGAGCAGTACTTC.

This chain links TRBV7-9 with TRBJ2-7; 9 bases align to TRBD1. Germline-derived CDR1 and CDR2 are SEHNR and FQNEAQ (reference sequence). The CDR3 runs 18 residues. After removal of 2 bases from V and 3 bases from J, the junction contained 14 bases not matched to a gene. CDR3 coding DNA: TGTGCCAGCAGCTTAAGGGCCCCCGGGACAGGGATTGTCTACGAGCAGTACTTC. Residues: CASSLRAPGTGIVYEQYF.

The chain links TRBV6-5 to TRBJ1-1; TRBD1 matches 7 bases. CDR3 size: 14 residues. With 7 bases clipped from V and 3 bases from J, the junction kept 8 bases outside the gene matches. Germline CDR1 MNHEY, CDR2 SVGAGI. Here the CDR3 reads CASTKTGIDTEAFF. The CDR3 region has the DNA TGTGCCAGCACCAAGACAGGGATAGACACTGAAGCTTTCTTT.

The chain links TRBV27 to TRBJ2-5; D might be TRBD2 (5 bases). Per the germline V gene, CDR1 is MNHEY and CDR2 is SMNVEV (reference sequence). V gave up 1 base and J gave up 1 base, with 13 bases separating them. CDR3 length equals 16 residues. As DNA, the CDR3 is TGTGCCAGCAGTTTATACACAGAGGGCGGCCAAGAGACCCAGTACTTC. The encoded protein is CASSLYTEGGQETQYF.

The chain has TRBV4-2 and TRBJ2-3; 8 bases align to TRBD1. The length of the CDR3 is 16 residues. V gave up 3 bases and J gave up 2 bases; unmatched junction bases: 7. CDR1 is LGHNA and CDR2 is YNFKEQ in the germline V gene. DNA for the CDR3: TGTGCCAGCAGCCACGGACAGGGTAGCGACACAGATACGCAGTATTTT. Translation: CASSHGQGSDTDTQYF.

The chain is built from TRBV4-3 and TRBJ2-2, with D unclear. The germline V gene has CDR1 LGHNA and CDR2 YSLEER. The V and J ends lost 0 bases and 3 bases respectively, with 11 bases between them. The CDR3 consists of 16 residues. Here the CDR3 DNA reads TGCGCCAGCAGCCAAGATCGAGGCAGTTACACCGGGGAGCTGTTTTTT. Amino acids: CASSQDRGSYTGELFF.

This clone was seen only once. The chain links TRBV3-1 (or the pseudogene TRBV3-2) to TRBJ2-1; TRBD2 agrees at 11 bases. This CDR3 has 16 residues. Germline lookup yields CDR1 LGHDT and CDR2 YNNKEL (reference sequence). The V gene end was trimmed by 4 bases and the J gene end by 2 bases; junction bases not matched to a gene: 4. As DNA, the CDR3 is TGTGCCAGCAGCCCAATAGCGGGGGGGGCCTACAATGAGCAGTTCTTC. It translates to CASSPIAGGAYNEQFF.

J is TRBJ1-1 and V is TRBV19, with 8 bases that match TRBD1. Germline trimming cut 7 bases from V and 5 bases from J; bases unmatched to any gene: 9. There are 14 residues in the CDR3. Germline V CDR1 and CDR2: LNHDA, SQIVND (reference sequence). CDR3 loop: CASKQRQGRTEAFF. The CDR3, as DNA: TGTGCCAGTAAACAGAGACAGGGGAGGACTGAAGCTTTCTTT. The full variable domain, completed using reference TRBV19 and TRBJ1-1, is DGGITQSPKYLFRKEGQNVTLSCEQNLNHDAMYWYRQDPGQGLRLIYYSQIVNDFQKGDIAEGYSVSREKKESFPLTVTSAQKNPTAFYLCASKQRQGRTEAFFGQGTRLTVV.

The chain carries TRBV27 and TRBJ1-1; D remains ambiguous. V was cut by 0 bases and J by 5 bases, with 10 bases left in between. Germline V lookup: CDR1 MNHEY, CDR2 SMNVEV (reference sequence). This CDR3 spans 14 amino acids. CDR3 nucleotide sequence: TGTGCCAGCAGTTTATCTCCTGTCGGGACTGAAGCTTTCTTT. This codes for CASSLSPVGTEAFF.